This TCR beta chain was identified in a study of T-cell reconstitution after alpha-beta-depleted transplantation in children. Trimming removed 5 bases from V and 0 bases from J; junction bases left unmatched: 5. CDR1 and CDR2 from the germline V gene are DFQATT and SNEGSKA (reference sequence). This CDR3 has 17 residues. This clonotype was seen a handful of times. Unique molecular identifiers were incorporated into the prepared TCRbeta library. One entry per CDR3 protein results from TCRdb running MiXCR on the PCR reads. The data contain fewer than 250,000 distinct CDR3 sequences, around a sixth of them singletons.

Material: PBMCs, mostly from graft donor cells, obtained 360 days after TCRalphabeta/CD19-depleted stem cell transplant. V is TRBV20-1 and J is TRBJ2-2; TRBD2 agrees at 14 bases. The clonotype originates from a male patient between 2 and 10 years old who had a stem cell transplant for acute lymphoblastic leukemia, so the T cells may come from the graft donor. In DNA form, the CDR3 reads TGCAGTGCTGTCGGGACTAGCGGGGGAGCGAACACCGGGGAGCTGTTTTTT. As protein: CSAVGTSGGANTGELFF.